These T cell receptor beta chains were read from a single sample in a study of blood T cells in healthy people across ages. TCRdb ran MiXCR on the 5' RACE reads and lists one entry per CDR3 protein. Among some 1,500,000 distinct CDR3 sequences listed, approximately 43% were seen once. Sequencing used blood. The receptors were gathered from a woman aged 18-29 years in good health. Each CDR3 is given with its conserved first and last residue. Each record gives: V gene, CDR3 protein.

v_gene: TRBV25-1; CDR3aa: CASSEHRGLGELFF
v_gene: TRBV28; CDR3aa: CASSSTLVGEQYF
v_gene: TRBV2; CDR3aa: CASSGTIGRQFF
v_gene: TRBV14; CDR3aa: CASSQSTGGQTGELFF
v_gene: TRBV6-6; CDR3aa: CASSYFRMNTEAFF
v_gene: TRBV6-2/TRBV6-3; CDR3aa: CASSSKQGYYEQYF
v_gene: TRBV7-6; CDR3aa: CASSLTQAGAFYEQYF
v_gene: TRBV5-1; CDR3aa: CASSLQEASYEQYF
v_gene: TRBV7-9; CDR3aa: CASSPDVTTEAFF
v_gene: TRBV29-1; CDR3aa: CSALSYTEAFF
v_gene: TRBV28; CDR3aa: CASSLWRATGGLEKLFF
v_gene: TRBV6-6; CDR3aa: CASEGQQTMKTQYF
v_gene: TRBV6-2/TRBV6-3; CDR3aa: CASREDRVGEQYF
v_gene: TRBV7-2; CDR3aa: CASSTTTGMGFGYTF
v_gene: TRBV6-2/TRBV6-3; CDR3aa: CASSLRTGSGTEAFF
v_gene: TRBV4-1; CDR3aa: CASSRQGANEQFF
v_gene: TRBV9; CDR3aa: CASSVAPHSTDTQYF
v_gene: TRBV7-2; CDR3aa: CASSLGSGRAGRRSDTQYF
v_gene: TRBV10-3; CDR3aa: CAISDSPVIAASSYEQYF
v_gene: TRBV4-3; CDR3aa: CASSPTRTSGRGNEQFF
v_gene: TRBV20-1; CDR3aa: CSARGTDASPLSEQYF
v_gene: TRBV2; CDR3aa: CASSGGTTNTEAFF
v_gene: TRBV12-3/TRBV12-4; CDR3aa: CASSLTAYQPQHF
v_gene: TRBV7-2; CDR3aa: CASSLRYSGNYNEQFF
v_gene: TRBV6-2/TRBV6-3; CDR3aa: CASSYSRVHQETQYF
v_gene: TRBV6-5; CDR3aa: CASSYETDSSGNTIYF
v_gene: TRBV6-2/TRBV6-3; CDR3aa: CASIFRGDTEAFF
v_gene: TRBV29-1; CDR3aa: CSVAVVYEQYF
v_gene: TRBV4-3; CDR3aa: CASSQEAGTRREQFF
v_gene: TRBV7-9; CDR3aa: CASSLAGVGPDTQYF
v_gene: TRBV12-3/TRBV12-4; CDR3aa: CASSLLAKQYEQYF
v_gene: TRBV5-1; CDR3aa: CASSLVAGESETQYF
v_gene: TRBV6-5; CDR3aa: CASRGRPSQPQHF
v_gene: TRBV30; CDR3aa: CAWSIGTSADTQYF
v_gene: TRBV10-3; CDR3aa: CAISESGFMNTEAFF